One and the same sample provided the 21 T cell receptor beta chains below, sequenced in a study of spatial heterogeneity in lung cancer. TCRdb reprocessed the 5' RACE reads via MiXCR and lists one record per CDR3 protein. The table records some 120,000 distinct CDR3 sequences, 9% to 15% of them present only once. As to time point: blood at routine non-recurrence follow-up after resection. The sequenced material consisted of unsorted whole RNA from tumor, nontumor lung or frozen PBMC. Sequences were derived from PBMCs, sampled at follow-up. The receptors stem from a male donor with early-stage non-small cell lung cancer.

The genes are TRBV6-5 and TRBJ1-5, with 8 bases that match TRBD1. After removal of 6 bases from V and 6 bases from J, the junction contained 10 bases not matched to a gene. The CDR3 runs 15 residues. Germline V lookup: CDR1 MNHEY, CDR2 SVGAGI. The CDR3 sequence is CASRADRGPFQPQHF. DNA for the CDR3: TGTGCCAGCAGAGCCGACAGGGGTCCTTTTCAGCCCCAGCATTTT.

The chain links TRBV2 to TRBJ2-3, with D perhaps matching TRBD2 (7 bases). Trimming removed 6 bases at V and 4 bases at J, with 17 bases between. Germline V gives CDR1 SNHLY, CDR2 FYNNEI. The CDR3 runs 15 residues. The CDR3 DNA sequence: TGTGCCAGCAGGCCTGGGGGGGGCGCGTCAGATACGCAGTATTTT. This encodes CASRPGGGASDTQYF.

This clonotype was found a few times. This chain joins TRBV19 and TRBJ2-3, with TRBD1 identical over 9 bases. Trimming at V came to 5 bases and at J to 0 bases, leaving 0 bases not matched to a gene. Germline V gene data show CDR1 as LNHDA and CDR2 as SQIVND (reference sequence). This CDR3 contains 14 residues. CDR3 loop: CASSDRGSTDTQYF. The DNA for the CDR3 is TGTGCCAGTAGTGACAGGGGGAGCACAGATACGCAGTATTTT.

This clonotype showed up just a few times. The chain links TRBV18 to TRBJ2-1, with D tentatively TRBD2 (6 bases). V was shortened by 3 bases and J by 6 bases, with 12 bases between the two germline ends. Germline loops: CDR1 KGHSH, CDR2 LQKENI. This CDR3 spans 14 amino acids. The DNA for the CDR3 is TGTGCCAGCTCACCTATACTAGCAGGCAATGAGCAGTTCTTC. It translates to CASSPILAGNEQFF.

This clonotype was picked up many times. The V call is TRBV9, the J call TRBJ2-1, with 8 bases fitting TRBD1. The CDR3 is 15 amino acids. After removal of 4 bases from V and 1 base from J, the junction contained 4 bases not matched to a gene. Germline values: CDR1 SGDLS, CDR2 YYNGEE. The CDR3 protein is CASSFTGGSYNEQFF. CDR3 bases: TGTGCCAGCAGCTTTACAGGGGGTTCCTACAATGAGCAGTTCTTC.

The rearrangement joins TRBV7-9 to TRBJ2-3, with TRBD1 as a possible D gene (6 bases). The CDR3 spans 15 residues. Germline loops: CDR1 SEHNR, CDR2 FQNEAQ (reference sequence). V lost 5 bases and J 2 bases, leaving 14 bases between the germline ends. CDR3 region: CASSRTGPTTDTQYF. The CDR3 bases are TGTGCCAGCAGCCGTACAGGGCCCACCACAGATACGCAGTATTTT.

This clonotype showed up many times. This chain uses TRBV10-3 with TRBJ2-7; D call uncertain. The CDR3 length is 12 residues. The V and J ends lost 3 bases and 3 bases respectively, with 6 bases between them. Looked up from germline, CDR1 is ENHRY and CDR2 is SYGVKD. Here the CDR3 DNA reads TGTGCCATCAGTGACCAGTTCTACGAGCAGTACTTC. Its translation: CAISDQFYEQYF.

This clonotype was seen ten or more times. The CDR3, as DNA: TGTGCCAGCAGACCGACAGGGGGTCAGCCCCAGCATTTT. This gives the protein CASRPTGGQPQHF. The V and J genes are TRBV12-3 or TRBV12-4 and TRBJ1-5; 9 bases agree with TRBD1. The CDR3 is 13 residues long. V lost 6 bases, J lost 6 bases, and 3 bases stayed unmatched.

Only a few counts were recorded for this clonotype. This sequence joins TRBV7-2 and TRBJ2-7; a possible D gene is TRBD1 (6 bases). V lost 5 bases to trimming and J lost 0 bases, with 14 bases between them. CDR3 length: 15 residues. The germline gives CDR1 SGHTA, CDR2 FQGNSA. The CDR3 sequence is CASSEGRDNSYEQYF. The DNA of the CDR3 is TGTGCCAGCAGCGAAGGTAGGGACAACTCCTACGAGCAGTACTTC.

V usage is TRBV5-4 and J usage is TRBJ2-5, with D possibly TRBD2 on 6 matching bases. CDR1 is SGHNT, CDR2 YYREEE, per germline (reference sequence). The CDR3 extends over 17 amino acids. V lost 0 bases to trimming and J lost 5 bases, with 20 bases between them. DNA for the CDR3: TGTGCCAGCAGCTTGGCAACTAGAGGAGGGAGCTGGGAGACCCAGTACTTC. This codes for CASSLATRGGSWETQYF.

The genes are TRBV24-1 and TRBJ1-3, with D possibly being TRBD1 (6 bases). The germline V and J ends were trimmed by 9 bases and 0 bases, with 8 bases remaining between them. The CDR3 loop spans 13 amino acids. Germline V gene sequence: CDR1 KGHDR, CDR2 SFDVKD. This CDR3 is CATRDTSGNTIYF. DNA of the CDR3: TGTGCCACCCGGGACACCTCTGGAAACACCATATATTTT.

This clonotype showed up many times. The rearrangement uses TRBV15 and TRBJ1-4; D might be TRBD1 (5 bases). Germline V gives CDR1 LNHNV, CDR2 YYDKDF (reference sequence). The CDR3 is 12 residues long. Between the trimmed V and J ends, which lost 5 bases and 5 bases, there was a span of 6 bases. The CDR3 sequence: CATSRQNEKLFF. CDR3 sequence (DNA): TGTGCCACCAGCCGACAGAATGAAAAACTGTTTTTT.

The chain recombines TRBV5-1 with TRBJ2-1; 11 nucleotides align to TRBD2. Unmatched junction bases numbered 5, after V lost 7 bases and J lost 2 bases. There are 15 residues in the CDR3. In germline, CDR1 is SGHRS, CDR2 YFSETQ. In nucleotides, the CDR3 is TGCGCCAGCGTAGCGGGGGGGACCGCCTACAATGAGCAGTTCTTC. Its protein product is CASVAGGTAYNEQFF.

The table lists this clonotype with a few counts. This rearrangement joins TRBV24-1 to TRBJ1-5; weak D call: TRBD1 (5 bases). Germline V gene lookup returns CDR1 KGHDR and CDR2 SFDVKD. The CDR3 length is 14 residues. Trimming cost V 5 bases and J 2 bases, with 9 bases left between them. CDR3 coding DNA: TGTGCCACCAGTGTTTCGGGGGGCAATCAGCCCCAGCATTTT. As protein: CATSVSGGNQPQHF.

The rearrangement joins TRBV12-3 or TRBV12-4 to TRBJ2-1; 9 bases agree with TRBD2. The CDR3 runs 14 residues. V gave up 6 bases and J gave up 6 bases; unmatched junction bases: 6. The CDR3 loop reads CASRERGAINEQFF. The CDR3 nucleotides are TGTGCCAGCAGGGAGCGGGGGGCCATCAATGAGCAGTTCTTC.

The V and J genes are TRBV2 and TRBJ2-5, with a tentative D call TRBD1 (6 bases). V dropped 4 bases and J dropped 5 bases, with 14 bases sitting between them. Per germline, CDR1 SNHLY and CDR2 FYNNEI. This CDR3 contains 14 residues. The CDR3 region is CASSAVQGMETQYF. CDR3 nucleotides: TGTGCCAGCAGTGCCGTACAGGGTATGGAGACCCAGTACTTC.

This clonotype came up many times. The rearrangement links TRBV10-3 to TRBJ2-1; the D gene could be TRBD1 or TRBD2 (5 bases each). Germline assignment: CDR1 ENHRY and CDR2 SYGVKD. The ends were cut back, 6 bases at V and 7 bases at J, with 13 bases in the middle. The CDR3 totals 13 residues. The CDR3 here is CAIRSLEGNEQFF. In DNA, the CDR3 is TGTGCCATCAGGTCCCTCGAGGGGAATGAGCAGTTCTTC.

This chain uses TRBV7-9 with TRBJ2-7; possible D gene TRBD1, 6 bases. Germline V lookup: CDR1 SEHNR, CDR2 FQNEAQ (reference sequence). The CDR3 runs to 13 residues. Trimming took off 5 bases at V and 2 bases at J, with 10 bases between the two ends. DNA of the CDR3: TGTGCCAGCAGCCGGGACACCACCTACGAGCAGTACTTC. Its protein product is CASSRDTTYEQYF.

The rearrangement links TRBV6-2 or TRBV6-3 to TRBJ1-6; 8 bases fit TRBD1. Trimming took 0 bases from V and 1 from J; bases not matched to a gene: 2. Germline CDR1 is MNHEY and CDR2 is SVGEGT. The CDR3 covers 17 residues. The CDR3 region has the DNA TGTGCCAGCAGTTACTCGACAGGGGCATCCTATAATTCACCCCTCCACTTT. As protein: CASSYSTGASYNSPLHF.

The chain combines TRBV5-1 with TRBJ1-2; TRBD1 agrees at 8 bases. The CDR3 covers 17 residues. Germline CDR1 SGHRS, CDR2 YFSETQ. The ends lost 5 bases at V and 2 bases at J; junction bases unmatched: 14. CDR3 DNA: TGCGCCAGCAGAAAAGGACCGGGACAGGAAGCCAACTATGGCTACACCTTC. This translates into CASRKGPGQEANYGYTF.

A word on this clonotype: Relative to the germline gene, one junction end is altered; a read error may explain this. The V gene is TRBV6-5, the J gene TRBJ1-1, with D maybe TRBD1 (6 bases). The CDR3 is 14 amino acids. Germline-derived CDR1 and CDR2 are MNHEY and SVGAGI. The CDR3 region has the DNA TGTGCCAGCAGTTATGGGGTTTGGGACACTGAAGTTTTCTTT. This codes for CASSYGVWDTEVFF.